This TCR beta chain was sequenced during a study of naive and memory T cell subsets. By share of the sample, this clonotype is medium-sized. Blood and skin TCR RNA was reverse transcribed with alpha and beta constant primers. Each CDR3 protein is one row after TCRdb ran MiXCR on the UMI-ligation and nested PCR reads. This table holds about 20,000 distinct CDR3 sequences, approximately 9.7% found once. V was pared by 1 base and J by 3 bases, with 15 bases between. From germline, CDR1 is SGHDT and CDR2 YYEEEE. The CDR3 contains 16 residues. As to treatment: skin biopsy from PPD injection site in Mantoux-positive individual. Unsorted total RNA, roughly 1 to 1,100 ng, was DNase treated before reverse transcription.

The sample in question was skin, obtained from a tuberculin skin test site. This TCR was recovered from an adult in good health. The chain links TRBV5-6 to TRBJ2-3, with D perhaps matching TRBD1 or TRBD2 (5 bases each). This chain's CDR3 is CASSLYRTGLTDTQYF. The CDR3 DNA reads TGTGCCAGCAGCTTGTACCGCACAGGACTTACAGATACGCAGTATTTT.